These 10 T cell receptor beta chains share one sample of origin, sequenced in a study of cytomegalovirus exposure and HLA in healthy donors. 13 Jbeta primers and 60 Vbeta primers were used for the PCR. Sequencing was performed with immunoSEQ multiplex PCR; in TCRdb, only in-frame clones are kept and a portion is missing. The table has about 200,000 clones, 65% to 90% seen once. Sequenced: PBMCs. The receptors originated from a woman in her twenties or thirties in good health and CMV-seronegative.

Points on this clone: Other DNA sequences of this sample code for an identical CDR3. The chain has TRBV6-1 and TRBJ2-3; the match to TRBD2 covers 7 bases. Germline V gives CDR1 MNHNS, CDR2 SASEGT. The ends lost 3 bases at V and 0 bases at J; junction bases unmatched: 3. This CDR3 is 15 amino acids long. The CDR3 sequence: CASSETSLSTDTQYF. CDR3 nucleotide sequence: TGTGCCAGCAGTGAGACTAGCCTTAGCACAGATACGCAGTATTTT.

This chain connects TRBV5-8 to TRBJ2-3; 8 bases match TRBD2. The CDR3 runs 15 residues. CDR1 is SGHTS, CDR2 YDEGEE, per germline. Unmatched junction bases numbered 12, after V lost 5 bases and J lost 7 bases. This CDR3 is CASSFTGTSLYTQYF. In DNA form, the CDR3 reads TGTGCCAGCAGTTTTACCGGGACTAGTCTTTATACGCAGTATTTT. The full variable domain, completed using reference TRBV5-8 and TRBJ2-3, is EAGVTQSPTHLIKTRGQQATLRCSPISGHTSVYWYQQALGLGLQFLLWYDEGEERNRGNFPPRFSGRQFPNYSSELNVNALELEDSALYLCASSFTGTSLYTQYFGPGTRLTVL.

The chain has TRBV7-2 and TRBJ2-7; possibly TRBD1 for D (6 bases). Germline V lookup: CDR1 SGHTA, CDR2 FQGNSA. V lost 7 bases and J 0 bases, leaving 16 bases between the germline ends. The CDR3 sequence is 15 residues long. Here the CDR3 reads CASKWVTGSSYEQYF. Here the CDR3 DNA reads TGTGCCAGCAAATGGGTCACAGGGAGCTCCTACGAGCAGTACTTC. The full variable domain, its missing parts supplied by reference TRBV7-2 and TRBJ2-7, is GAGVSQSPSNKVTEKGKDVELRCDPISGHTALYWYRQSLGQGLEFLIYFQGNSAPDKSGLPSDRFSAERTGGSVSTLTIQRTQQEDSAVYLCASKWVTGSSYEQYFGPGTRLTVT.

This sequence joins TRBV5-1 and TRBJ2-5; no definite D call. The CDR3 has 13 residues. CDR1 and CDR2 from the germline V gene are SGHRS and YFSETQ. The ends were cut back, 2 bases at V and 2 bases at J, with 7 bases in the middle. The CDR3 protein is CASSFPGQETQYF. In nucleotides, the CDR3 is TGCGCCAGCAGCTTTCCCGGGCAAGAGACCCAGTACTTC.

The V gene is TRBV7-6, the J gene TRBJ2-3; TRBD2 might be the D (6 bases). V lost 2 bases and J 0 bases, leaving 12 bases between the germline ends. The V gene's germline CDR1 is SGHVS and CDR2 FNYEAQ. The CDR3 sequence is 16 residues long. CDR3 amino acids: CASSLFSGTSTDTQYF. CDR3 bases: TGTGCCAGCAGCTTATTCTCCGGGACTAGCACAGATACGCAGTATTTT.

V gene TRBV5-1 combines with J gene TRBJ1-4; D remains unclear. The CDR3 totals 14 residues. Germline lookup yields CDR1 SGHRS and CDR2 YFSETQ. Trimming pared 0 bases from V and 5 bases from J, leaving 8 bases between. The CDR3 DNA sequence: TGCGCCAGCAGCTTGGGAGGGTCAAATGAAAAACTGTTTTTT. This gives the protein CASSLGGSNEKLFF.

The rearrangement links TRBV10-2 to TRBJ2-2; 7 nucleotides line up with TRBD2. CDR3 length: 16 residues. The germline CDR1 and CDR2 sequences are WSHSY and SAAADI. Unmatched junction bases numbered 12, after V lost 10 bases and J lost 1 base. CDR3 sequence reads: CATRALAPENTGELFF. For the CDR3, the DNA is TGCGCCACCCGCGCACTAGCGCCCGAGAACACCGGGGAGCTGTTTTTT.

In this sample, this clone turned up once. The rearrangement links TRBV13 to TRBJ2-1; 15 bases agree with TRBD2. Germline V gene data show CDR1 as PRHDT and CDR2 as FYEKMQ (reference sequence). This CDR3 comprises 15 residues. J lost 8 bases, V lost 5 bases, and 4 bases had no gene match. This CDR3 is CASSAGLAGGYEQFF. The CDR3 coding sequence is TGTGCCAGCAGCGCGGGACTAGCGGGAGGCTATGAGCAGTTCTTC.

This clone was observed a handful of times. The rearrangement uses TRBV5-1 and TRBJ2-2, with D possibly TRBD2 on 6 matching bases. The CDR3 sequence is 15 residues long. Germline V CDR1 and CDR2: SGHRS, YFSETQ. The V and J ends lost 3 bases and 3 bases respectively, with 12 bases between them. CDR3 sequence: CASSSTRGDTGELFF. DNA of the CDR3: TGCGCCAGCAGCTCTACGCGGGGAGACACCGGGGAGCTGTTTTTT.

J is TRBJ2-7 and V is TRBV29-1; the match to TRBD2 covers 10 bases. The V and J ends lost 4 bases and 5 bases, in that order; junction bases with no gene match: 5. Germline CDR1 SQVTM, CDR2 ANQGSEA. The CDR3 spans 13 residues. The DNA for the CDR3 is TGCAGCGTTGTAGCGGGAGGTGGTAACGAGCAGTACTTC. This encodes CSVVAGGGNEQYF.